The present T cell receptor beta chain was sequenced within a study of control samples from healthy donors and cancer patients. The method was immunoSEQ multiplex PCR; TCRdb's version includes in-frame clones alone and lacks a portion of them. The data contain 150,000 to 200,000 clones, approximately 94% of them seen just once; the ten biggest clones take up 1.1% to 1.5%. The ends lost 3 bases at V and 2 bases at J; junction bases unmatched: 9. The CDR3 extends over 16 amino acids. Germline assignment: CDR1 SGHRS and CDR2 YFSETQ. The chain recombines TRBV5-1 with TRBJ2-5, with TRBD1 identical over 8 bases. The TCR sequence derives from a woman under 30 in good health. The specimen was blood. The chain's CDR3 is CASSSRTGRFQETQYF. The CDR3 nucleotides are TGCGCCAGCAGCTCAAGGACAGGGAGATTTCAAGAGACCCAGTACTTC.